These 15 T cell receptor beta chains were all obtained from the same sample, sequenced in a study of T cell responses to AZD1222 COVID-19 vaccine. Sequencing was performed with immunoSEQ multiplex PCR; in TCRdb, only in-frame clones are kept and a portion is missing. In the table there are 95,000 to 150,000 clones, about nine tenths of which are singletons. The sequencing here drew on peripheral blood, taken on day 0 of AZD1222 vaccination. Receptors originate from an adult in good health.

This chain links TRBV5-6 with TRBJ1-6, with unresolved D. The CDR3 runs to 16 residues. Trimming removed 1 base from V and 5 bases from J, with 13 bases in between. The germline gives CDR1 SGHDT, CDR2 YYEEEE. CDR3: CASSLRQTRHNSPLHF. CDR3 coding DNA: TGTGCCAGCAGCTTGAGACAAACCAGGCATAATTCACCCCTCCACTTT.

The chain employs TRBV2 and TRBJ1-1; 9 bases agree with TRBD1. The V gene's germline CDR1 is SNHLY and CDR2 FYNNEI. V lost 2 bases and J lost 4; bases outside the gene matches: 8. This CDR3 comprises 16 residues. DNA of the CDR3: TGTGCCAGCAGTGAAAACCCAACGACAGGGGGCACTGAAGCTTTCTTT. Its protein is CASSENPTTGGTEAFF.

The chain joins TRBV5-1 to TRBJ2-2; 12 bases are shared with TRBD2. CDR1 SGHRS and CDR2 YFSETQ come from the germline V gene. V lost 0 bases, J lost 4 bases, and 7 bases stayed unmatched. This CDR3 has 18 amino acids. In DNA, the CDR3 is TGCGCCAGCAGCTTGGGGGCCCTAGCGGGGGGGCCCACCGGGGAGCTGTTTTTT. It specifies CASSLGALAGGPTGELFF.

In this sample, this clone turned up a few times. V is TRBV6-5 and J is TRBJ1-2; D unclear. Germline V gene data show CDR1 as MNHEY and CDR2 as SVGAGI. Between the trimmed V and J ends, which lost 0 bases and 4 bases, there was a span of 6 bases. The CDR3 sequence is 13 residues long. CDR3 protein: CASSYSRFYGYTF. The CDR3 DNA is TGTGCCAGCAGTTACTCGAGGTTCTATGGCTACACCTTC.

V gene TRBV29-1 combines with J gene TRBJ1-2, with D maybe TRBD1 (6 bases). With 6 bases removed from V and 3 bases from J, the gap between germline ends came to 14 bases. The CDR3 contains 13 residues. Germline CDR1 is SQVTM and CDR2 is ANQGSEA. The CDR3 nucleotides are TGCAGCGTGGTAGGGGGTATTGACTATGGCTACACCTTC. Translated: CSVVGGIDYGYTF.

The J gene is TRBJ1-4, the V gene TRBV6-1; a weak D match, TRBD1 (5 bases). Trimming took off 3 bases at V and 10 bases at J, with 15 bases between the two ends. This CDR3 has 14 amino acids. CDR1 MNHNS and CDR2 SASEGT come from the germline V gene. In DNA, the CDR3 is TGTGCCAGCAGTGAGCAGGGTAAAGTGGGAAAACTGTTTTTT. It specifies CASSEQGKVGKLFF.

The genes are TRBV10-2 and TRBJ1-1, with a tentative D call TRBD1 (6 bases). V lost 6 bases to trimming and J lost 1 base, with 9 bases between them. This CDR3 spans 13 amino acids. Germline V gene data show CDR1 as WSHSY and CDR2 as SAAADI. The chain's CDR3 is CASREQGNTEAFF. CDR3 nucleotides: TGCGCCAGCAGGGAACAGGGGAACACTGAAGCTTTCTTT.

The rearrangement joins TRBV15 to TRBJ1-3, with 8 nucleotides matching TRBD1. Trimming took 2 bases from V and 0 from J; bases not matched to a gene: 3. This CDR3 spans 16 amino acids. Germline V CDR1 and CDR2: LNHNV, YYDKDF (reference sequence). The chain's CDR3 is CATSRYTGGSGNTIYF. CDR3 nucleotides: TGTGCCACCAGCAGATACACAGGGGGCTCTGGAAACACCATATATTTT.

The V call is TRBV10-2, the J call TRBJ2-5; D is ambiguous. Trimming pared 3 bases from V and 2 bases from J, leaving 13 bases between. There are 15 residues in the CDR3. Germline-derived CDR1 and CDR2 are WSHSY and SAAADI. The DNA of the CDR3 is TGCGCCAGCAGTGACGGGCCTGGCCAGCAAGAGACCCAGTACTTC. Amino acids: CASSDGPGQQETQYF.

V is TRBV27 and J is TRBJ2-1; D could derive from TRBD1 or TRBD2 (5 bases each). The V gene's germline CDR1 is MNHEY and CDR2 SMNVEV (reference sequence). The CDR3 has 16 amino acids. Trimming took off 5 bases at V and 1 base at J, with 15 bases between the two ends. The CDR3 DNA reads as TGTGCCAGCAGTCGTTTGAGGGGAGATTCCTACAATGAGCAGTTCTTC. Translating it yields CASSRLRGDSYNEQFF.

This chain connects TRBV5-1 to TRBJ1-3; D ambiguous. The CDR3 is 14 amino acids. Germline-derived CDR1 and CDR2 are SGHRS and YFSETQ. The V and J ends lost 2 bases and 4 bases respectively, with 10 bases between them. Here the CDR3 reads CASSLSTGGNTIYF. In DNA form, the CDR3 reads TGCGCCAGCAGCTTATCTACGGGGGGAAACACCATATATTTT.

The chain carries TRBV14 and TRBJ1-2, with D uncertain. This CDR3 contains 13 residues. With 4 bases removed from V and 8 bases from J, the gap between germline ends came to 14 bases. Germline V gene data show CDR1 as SGHDN and CDR2 as FVKESK. The CDR3 loop reads CASSPTDGLGYTF. CDR3 in DNA: TGTGCCAGCAGCCCCACCGACGGCTTGGGCTACACCTTC. Looking up the rest from reference TRBV14 and TRBJ1-2 gives the full variable domain: EAGVTQFPSHSVIEKGQTVTLRCDPISGHDNLYWYRRVMGKEIKFLLHFVKESKQDESGMPNNRFLAERTGGTYSTLKVQPAELEDSGVYFCASSPTDGLGYTFGSGTRLTVV.

The V and J genes are TRBV5-6 and TRBJ1-2; the D is unclear. Germline CDR1 reads SGHDT; CDR2 reads YYEEEE. V lost 0 bases to trimming and J lost 3 bases, with 9 bases between them. CDR3 length: 14 residues. The CDR3 reads CASSLGSRDYGYTF. As DNA, the CDR3 is TGTGCCAGCAGCTTGGGAAGTCGGGACTATGGCTACACCTTC.

This chain connects TRBV21-1 to TRBJ1-5. TRBV21-1 represents a pseudogene. The CDR3 covers 16 residues. This CDR3 is CASSKKEGDSNQPQHF. Written as DNA, the CDR3 is TGTGCCAGCAGCAAAAAGGAGGGGGACAGCAATCAGCCCCAGCATTTT.

This chain uses TRBV4-2 with TRBJ2-2; either TRBD1 or TRBD2 may fit D (5 bases each). V gave up 6 bases and J gave up 0 bases, with 14 bases separating them. Germline V gene data show CDR1 as LGHNA and CDR2 as YNFKEQ. CDR3 length: 16 residues. The CDR3 spells CASRTRDGPNTGELFF. CDR3 sequence (DNA): TGTGCCAGCAGGACAAGGGACGGCCCGAACACCGGGGAGCTGTTTTTT.